The 28 T cell receptor beta chains below come from one sample, sequenced in a study of human T cells and chemical hapten exposure (dated by TCRdb to the early 2020s). Preparation of the library involved RACE. Sequencing instrument: NextSeq 500. TCRdb itself trimmed the public reads at Q25 with fastp, ran MiXCR and retained productive beta chains. Rows with a matching CDR3 protein are joined into one entry that keeps the most common DNA and genes. For this sample there are roughly 200,000 distinct CDR3 sequences; under 25% appear just once. About 6.7% of the sample comes from the top ten. The time point label for this specimen denotes: patch test 1, 2 weeks after DPC sensitization. The sample's treatment or condition label, in plain terms: therapeutic diphenylcyclopropenone sensitization with weekly scalp DPC. The sequenced sample was whole blood, obtained in connection with sensitization to the hapten diphenylcyclopropenone (DPC). Source of these receptors: a woman aged 45-60 years with alopecia areata. Some clones in this sample may be carry-over from other donors' samples.

V and J are TRBV29-1 and TRBJ2-3, with 10 bases lining up with TRBD2. The V gene end was trimmed by 8 bases and the J gene end by 2 bases; junction bases not matched to a gene: 7. Germline V lookup: CDR1 SQVTM, CDR2 ANQGSEA. This CDR3 spans 14 amino acids. The CDR3 bases are TGCAGCATATTAGCGGGAGGCCCCACAGATACGCAGTATTTT. Translation gives CSILAGGPTDTQYF.

This clonotype showed up just a few times. The chain couples TRBV29-1 to TRBJ2-6, with D possibly TRBD2 on 6 matching bases. Germline assignment: CDR1 SQVTM and CDR2 ANQGSEA. Trimming removed 1 base from V and 4 bases from J, with 11 bases in between. CDR3 length equals 15 residues. The DNA of the CDR3 is TGCAGCGTTGAAGCCGGAGGGGACGGGGCCAACGTCCTGACTTTC. Translation gives CSVEAGGDGANVLTF.

The chain joins TRBV20-1 to TRBJ1-4; a possible D gene is TRBD1 (6 bases). V shed 6 bases and J shed 0 bases, with 11 bases lying between them. Germline CDR1 and CDR2: DFQATT and SNEGSKA (reference sequence). The CDR3 totals 14 residues. The CDR3 bases are TGCAGTGCAGGGAAGGGGGCAACTAATGAAAAACTGTTTTTT. Translated, it gives CSAGKGATNEKLFF.

V gene TRBV29-1 combines with J gene TRBJ2-3; 7 nucleotides match TRBD2. The trim removed 4 bases at V and 4 bases at J, leaving 5 bases unmatched. Germline assignment: CDR1 SQVTM and CDR2 ANQGSEA. This CDR3 is 13 amino acids long. The CDR3: CSVAPTSPDTQYF. DNA of the CDR3: TGCAGCGTTGCCCCGACTAGCCCAGATACGCAGTATTTT.

The genes are TRBV12-3 or TRBV12-4 and TRBJ2-5; D is possibly TRBD1 (6 bases). The V end lost 3 bases, the J end lost 5 bases, and 7 bases lay between the germline ends. The CDR3 covers 12 residues. The CDR3 protein is CASSFRGETQYF. CDR3 DNA: TGTGCCAGCAGTTTCAGGGGTGAGACCCAGTACTTC.

This clonotype was observed a few times. The chain recombines TRBV27 with TRBJ2-1, with 9 nucleotides matching TRBD1. Germline-derived CDR1 and CDR2 are MNHEY and SMNVEV (reference sequence). The CDR3 covers 13 residues. V was clipped by 8 bases and J by 6 bases; unmatched bases: 5. The CDR3 is CASGTGRVNEQFF. The DNA of the CDR3 is TGTGCCAGCGGGACAGGGAGGGTCAATGAGCAGTTCTTC.

The chain uses TRBV6-1 and TRBJ1-1; D possibly corresponds to TRBD1 (6 bases). The CDR3 runs to 14 residues. Per the germline V gene, CDR1 is MNHNS and CDR2 is SASEGT. V dropped 2 bases and J dropped 2 bases, with 9 bases sitting between them. Here the CDR3 reads CASSESGVNTEAFF. The CDR3 nucleotides read TGTGCCAGCAGTGAATCAGGGGTTAACACTGAAGCTTTCTTT.

A few counts support this clonotype. This rearrangement joins TRBV20-1 to TRBJ2-3; D ambiguous. V was trimmed by 2 bases and J by 0 bases, leaving 15 bases between them. In germline, CDR1 is DFQATT, CDR2 SNEGSKA (reference sequence). This CDR3 region has 16 residues. CDR3 loop: CSARPDSFPSTDTQYF. The CDR3 nucleotides are TGCAGTGCTAGACCTGATAGTTTCCCCAGCACAGATACGCAGTATTTT.

J is TRBJ2-3 and V is TRBV11-3; possible D gene TRBD1, 5 bases. The CDR3 spans 14 residues. V lost 2 bases, J lost 1 base, and 7 bases lay in between. Germline V CDR1 and CDR2: SGHNT, YENEEA. This chain's CDR3 is CASSLLGGTDTQYF. For the CDR3, the DNA is TGTGCCAGCAGCTTACTAGGGGGCACAGATACGCAGTATTTT.

This clonotype was detected a few times. This chain uses TRBV20-1 with TRBJ2-3; 11 bases map to TRBD2. The germline gives CDR1 DFQATT, CDR2 SNEGSKA (reference sequence). The V and J ends lost 1 base and 0 bases, in that order; junction bases with no gene match: 12. The length of the CDR3 is 19 residues. The CDR3 nucleotides are TGCAGTGCTAGAGTTTACAGGACTAGCGGGCCTCCTAGCACAGATACGCAGTATTTT. This encodes CSARVYRTSGPPSTDTQYF.

J is TRBJ2-2 and V is TRBV7-8, with a possible D match to TRBD1 (6 bases). Germline V gene lookup returns CDR1 SGHVS and CDR2 FQNEAQ. The ends were cut back, 5 bases at V and 4 bases at J, with 11 bases in the middle. The CDR3 length is 14 residues. CDR3: CASSKDRFTGELFF. The CDR3, as DNA: TGTGCCAGCAGCAAAGACAGGTTCACCGGGGAGCTGTTTTTT. The entire variable domain, with the rest obtained from reference TRBV7-8 and TRBJ2-2, is as follows: GAGVSQSPRYKVAKRGQDVALRCDPISGHVSLFWYQQALGQGPEFLTYFQNEAQLDKSGLPSDRFFAERPEGSVSTLKIQRTQQEDSAVYLCASSKDRFTGELFFGEGSRLTVL.

The chain uses TRBV24-1 and TRBJ2-7; TRBD1 agrees at 7 bases. This CDR3 comprises 13 residues. The germline CDR1 and CDR2 sequences are KGHDR and SFDVKD. The V and J ends lost 3 bases and 5 bases, in that order; junction bases with no gene match: 3. The CDR3 nucleotides are TGTGCCACCAGTGATCCTGACAGGGACGAGCAGTACTTC. Amino acid sequence: CATSDPDRDEQYF.

Ten or more counts support this clonotype. The V gene is TRBV7-2, the J gene TRBJ2-7, with D hard to call. The CDR3 sequence is 14 residues long. The germline V gene has CDR1 SGHTA and CDR2 FQGNSA. The V end was cut by 5 bases, the J end by 2 bases, with 13 bases between. The CDR3 protein is CASSPVGPPYEQYF. The CDR3, as DNA: TGTGCCAGCAGCCCGGTCGGTCCTCCCTACGAGCAGTACTTC.

This clonotype was detected once. A single base separates this from a much larger clone, so it may be a read error. Here the CDR3 omits its conserved ending phenylalanine or tryptophan, so a read error is the likely source. The rearrangement joins TRBV6-5 to TRBJ1-2; D perhaps matches TRBD1 (5 bases). CDR3 size: 15 residues. Germline CDR1 and CDR2: MNHEY and SVGAGI. Deletions cut 7 bases from V and 8 bases from J, with 23 bases between. The CDR3 region has the DNA TGTGCCAGCATCCACGCGGGACCGCCCCCGGAAGGCTACACCTAC. Translated: CASIHAGPPPEGYTY.

The chain links TRBV12-3 or TRBV12-4 to TRBJ2-7; 12 bases agree with TRBD1. This CDR3 is 16 amino acids long. With V trimmed by 3 bases and J by 5 bases, 8 bases remained unmatched. CDR3 DNA sequence: TGTGCCAGCAGTTTGATGGCGGGACAGGGGGCCAACGAGCAGTACTTC. Amino acid sequence: CASSLMAGQGANEQYF.

This clonotype came up many times. The genes are TRBV12-3 or TRBV12-4 and TRBJ1-3, with D tentatively TRBD1 (5 bases). V lost 5 bases and J lost 1, with 9 bases in between. The CDR3 is 14 amino acids. The CDR3 protein is CASSPTGSGNTIYF. The CDR3 DNA follows: TGTGCCAGCAGTCCAACAGGTTCTGGAAACACCATATATTTT.

This clonotype was found many times. In DNA, the CDR3 is TGCGCCAGCAGTGATCGGGACAGGGTTTCACCCCTCCACTTT. Amino acid sequence: CASSDRDRVSPLHF. The gene calls are TRBV10-2 and TRBJ1-6; TRBD1 aligns across 9 bases. The V and J ends lost 3 bases and 9 bases, in that order; junction bases with no gene match: 3. Germline CDR1 and CDR2: WSHSY and SAAADI. CDR3 length: 14 amino acids.

This clonotype showed up just a few times. The chain recombines TRBV28 with TRBJ2-1, with 11 bases lining up with TRBD1. The length of the CDR3 is 16 residues. From germline, CDR1 is MDHEN and CDR2 SYDVKM. Losses at the gene ends were 4 bases for V and 5 bases for J; bases not matched to a gene: 7. In nucleotides, the CDR3 is TGTGCCAGCAGTTCCCCCGGGACAGGGGGTCACAATGAGCAGTTCTTC. The encoded protein is CASSSPGTGGHNEQFF.

This clonotype was recorded a few times. The chain combines TRBV5-1 with TRBJ2-1, with 7 bases lining up with TRBD2. Germline V CDR1 and CDR2: SGHRS, YFSETQ. The CDR3 runs 14 residues. The V segment lost 0 bases and the J segment 8 bases; nucleotides outside the gene matches: 5. The CDR3: CASSLGEGPYEQFF. For the CDR3, the DNA is TGCGCCAGCAGCTTGGGGGAGGGCCCCTATGAGCAGTTCTTC.

This clonotype was seen ten or more times. The chain is built from TRBV7-9 and TRBJ1-1; D uncertain. Germline values: CDR1 SEHNR, CDR2 FQNEAQ (reference sequence). The germline V and J ends were trimmed by 5 bases and 3 bases, with 7 bases remaining between them. CDR3 length equals 12 residues. CDR3 sequence: CASSPRDTEAFF. CDR3 coding DNA: TGTGCCAGCAGCCCCCGCGACACTGAAGCTTTCTTT.

This clonotype was observed a handful of times. The rearrangement links TRBV4-2 to TRBJ2-5, with 7 bases aligning to TRBD2. Germline V CDR1 and CDR2: LGHNA, YNFKEQ. The junction had 3 bases not matched to a gene; V was cut back by 0 bases and J by 2 bases. This CDR3 is built from 15 residues. The CDR3 is CASSQERAGQETQYF. The CDR3 coding sequence is TGTGCCAGCAGCCAAGAGCGAGCGGGACAAGAGACCCAGTACTTC.

The CDR3 is CSARDLFAGDYEQYF. CDR3 coding DNA: TGCAGTGCTAGAGATCTGTTCGCGGGAGACTACGAGCAGTACTTC. The J gene is TRBJ2-7, the V gene TRBV20-1; 7 bases map to TRBD2. The germline CDR1 and CDR2 sequences are DFQATT and SNEGSKA (reference sequence). The CDR3 consists of 15 residues. With 0 bases clipped from V and 3 bases from J, the junction kept 8 bases outside the gene matches.

The V gene is TRBV20-1, the J gene TRBJ2-7; TRBD1 agrees at 7 bases. Germline V lookup: CDR1 DFQATT, CDR2 SNEGSKA (reference sequence). V was clipped by 6 bases and J by 4 bases; unmatched bases: 9. The CDR3 is 13 amino acids. DNA of the CDR3: TGCAGTGCCAGGACAGGTTTTGGGTACGAGCAGTACTTC. Translating it yields CSARTGFGYEQYF.

The chain employs TRBV5-1 and TRBJ2-6; no reliable D call. V lost 3 bases, J lost 2 bases, and 9 bases lay in between. Germline V gene lookup returns CDR1 SGHRS and CDR2 YFSETQ. The CDR3 covers 15 residues. The CDR3 spells CASSWEGPGANVLTF. CDR3 DNA sequence: TGCGCCAGCAGCTGGGAAGGTCCTGGGGCCAACGTCCTGACTTTC.

This clonotype was recorded a few times. This rearrangement joins TRBV7-2 to TRBJ1-5, with D uncertain. V was pared by 3 bases and J by 0 bases, with 12 bases between. CDR1 SGHTA and CDR2 FQGNSA come from the germline V gene. The length of the CDR3 is 16 residues. Here the CDR3 reads CASSFLAPDSNQPQHF. CDR3 nucleotide sequence: TGTGCCAGCAGCTTTCTAGCGCCGGATAGCAATCAGCCCCAGCATTTT.

V gene TRBV28 combines with J gene TRBJ1-1; possible D gene TRBD1, 5 bases. The CDR3 is 14 residues long. Germline-derived CDR1 and CDR2 are MDHEN and SYDVKM. V lost 8 bases and J lost 13, with 26 bases in between. In nucleotides, the CDR3 is TGTGCCAGCGCCCTGGGACCGTCGCCCAAATACGGTTTCTTT. This gives the protein CASALGPSPKYGFF.

This clonotype was observed a few times. This chain joins TRBV6-5 and TRBJ2-1; 8 nucleotides align to TRBD2. The CDR3 totals 14 residues. CDR1 is MNHEY, CDR2 SVGAGI, per germline. The ends lost 8 bases at V and 1 base at J; junction bases unmatched: 4. The CDR3 DNA reads TGTGCCAGCTACCCGGGGGGGTCCTACAATGAGCAGTTCTTC. Its translation: CASYPGGSYNEQFF.

V usage is TRBV24-1 and J usage is TRBJ2-1; 8 positions match TRBD2. The germline CDR1 and CDR2 sequences are KGHDR and SFDVKD. V shed 7 bases, J shed 7 bases, and the junction held 8 bases outside the gene matches. CDR3 length equals 14 residues. CDR3 nucleotide sequence: TGTGCCACCAGAGCGGGAGTTCCGTATAATGAGCAGTTCTTC. Translating gives CATRAGVPYNEQFF.